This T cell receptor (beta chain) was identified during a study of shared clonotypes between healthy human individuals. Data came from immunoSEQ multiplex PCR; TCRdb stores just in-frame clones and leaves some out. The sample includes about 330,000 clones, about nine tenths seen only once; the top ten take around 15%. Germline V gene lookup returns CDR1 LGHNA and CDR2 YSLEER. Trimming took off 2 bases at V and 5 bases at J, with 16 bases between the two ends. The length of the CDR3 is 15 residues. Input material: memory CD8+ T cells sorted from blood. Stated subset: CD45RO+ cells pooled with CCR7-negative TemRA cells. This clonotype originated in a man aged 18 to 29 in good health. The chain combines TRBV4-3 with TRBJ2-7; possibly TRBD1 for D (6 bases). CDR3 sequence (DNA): TGCGCCAGCAGCCAAATATGGGACACCGAGAACGAGCAGTACTTC. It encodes CASSQIWDTENEQYF.